One TCR beta chain is described in this entry. Its antigen remains unknown. The data were obtained in a study of blood T cells in healthy people across ages. Primers used in a second PCR of roughly 7 to 12 cycles were a sample-barcoded 5' primer and a J-beta primer mix. A 12-random-nucleotide template-switch adaptor tagged each cDNA molecule. TCRdb re-called the 5' RACE reads with MiXCR, one entry per CDR3 protein. Altogether roughly 1 million distinct CDR3 sequences are present, under 30% being singletons, with the ten largest covering approximately 0.75%. Broader study findings: A conclusive naive versus antigen-experienced comparison was prevented by the unsorted PBMCs.

The same data also went into a second study, on T cells of mothers and their children. That study reports: Barcodes and 2-4 random nucleotides were added by M1S in the second PCR.

The sample consisted of blood. The sequence came from a girl aged 2-10 years in good health.

The CDR3 region is CASSPRALSDTQYF. As DNA, the CDR3 is TGTGCCAGCAGCCCCAGAGCCCTTTCGGATACGCAGTATTTT. The V and J genes are TRBV7-9 and TRBJ2-3; D gene uncertain. The ends were cut back, 5 bases at V and 6 bases at J, with 15 bases in the middle. The CDR3 length is 14 residues. Germline CDR1 is SEHNR and CDR2 is FQNEAQ (reference sequence). Combining the CDR3 with reference TRBV7-9 and TRBJ2-3 gives the whole variable domain DTGVSQNPRHKITKRGQNVTFRCDPISEHNRLYWYRQTLGQGPEFLTYFQNEAQLEKSRLLSDRFSAERPKGSFSTLEIQRTEQGDSAMYLCASSPRALSDTQYFGPGTRLTVL.